The rows below give T cell receptor beta chains drawn from one sample of a study of molecular identifiers for immune sequencing clone quantification. In TCRdb, the PCR reads were re-called with MiXCR into one record per CDR3 protein. This sample carries hundreds of thousands of distinct CDR3 sequences, about 22% of them seen once, and the ten largest clones take about 0.79%. The sequencing input was naive CD8+ T cells from blood, with Jurkat cell RNA spiked in. The receptors were sampled from a human donor in good health. Some libraries in this study had Jurkat cell RNA spiked in. CDR3s include the opening cysteine and the closing phenylalanine or tryptophan. A D gene is named only where the DNA matches it firmly. Sizes are listed as once, few, many, or a class for an expanded clone.

j_call clone_size d_call v_call cdr3_aa cdr3_nt
TRBJ2-6 many - TRBV28 CASRDWANVLTF TGTGCCAGCAGGGACTGGGCCAACGTCCTGACTTTC
TRBJ1-5 few - TRBV3-1 CASSQELLRGAGQPQHF TGTGCCAGCAGCCAAGAGCTTTTAAGGGGAGCCGGTCAGCCCCAGCATTTT
TRBJ2-1 many TRBD2 TRBV6-5 CASTLAGGGNEQFF TGTGCCAGCACATTAGCGGGAGGGGGTAATGAGCAGTTCTTC
TRBJ2-3 many TRBD2 TRBV12-3/TRBV12-4 CASSTGGPNTQYF TGTGCCAGCAGTACGGGGGGGCCTAATACGCAGTATTTT
TRBJ2-3 many - TRBV24-1 CATSEGMSDTQYF TGTGCCACCAGTGAGGGGATGTCGGATACGCAGTATTTT
TRBJ2-1 few - TRBV25-1 CASGISYNEQFF TGTGCCAGCGGGATTTCCTACAATGAGCAGTTCTTC
TRBJ1-1 many TRBD1 TRBV12-3/TRBV12-4 CASSWGQAEAFF TGTGCCAGCAGTTGGGGACAGGCTGAAGCTTTCTTT
TRBJ2-7 many - TRBV5-6 CASSLGGLTYEQYF TGTGCCAGCAGCTTGGGGGGACTGACCTACGAGCAGTACTTC
TRBJ2-1 few TRBD2 TRBV4-2 CASSPWTGGDNEQFF TGTGCCAGCAGCCCATGGACGGGGGGTGACAATGAGCAGTTCTTC
TRBJ2-6 few TRBD2 TRBV4-3 CASSQDFRRLALSGANVLTF TGCGCCAGCAGCCAAGATTTCAGGAGACTAGCTCTCTCTGGGGCCAACGTCCTGACTTTC
TRBJ2-3 many - TRBV29-1 CSVRVADTQYF TGCAGCGTTCGGGTAGCAGATACGCAGTATTTT
TRBJ1-6 many - TRBV12-5 CASGLGDGHSPLHF TGTGCTAGTGGTTTGGGGGACGGTCATTCACCCCTCCACTTT
TRBJ2-5 few TRBD1 TRBV20-1 CSARTGWNF TGCAGTGCCAGGACAGGATGGAACTTC
TRBJ2-1 many TRBD1 TRBV7-8 CASSLEGQAGNEQFF TGTGCCAGCAGCCTCGAAGGACAGGCGGGCAATGAGCAGTTCTTC
TRBJ1-1 few - TRBV19 CATIGGYSEAFF TGTGCCACCATAGGGGGGTACTCTGAAGCTTTCTTT
TRBJ2-3 few TRBD2 TRBV3-1 CASSQDGGLATDTQYF TGTGCCAGCAGCCAAGACGGGGGACTAGCAACAGATACGCAGTATTTT